Below, 3 T cell receptor beta chains from the same sample are listed, as sequenced in a study of control samples from healthy donors and cancer patients. This table comes from immunoSEQ multiplex PCR, and its TCRdb copy is limited to in-frame clones, with some not included. Of around 170,000 clones in the sample, about 90% were seen once. Material: blood. These TCRs come from a woman aged 25 to 39 in good health.

The chain recombines TRBV3-1 (or the pseudogene TRBV3-2) with TRBJ1-3; D might be TRBD1 (5 bases). With 3 bases removed from V and 0 bases from J, the gap between germline ends came to 6 bases. The CDR3 totals 14 residues. CDR1 and CDR2 from the germline V gene are LGHDT and YNNKEL (reference sequence). In DNA form, the CDR3 reads TGTGCCAGCAGCCAGACAGTCTCTGGAAACACCATATATTTT. It yields the protein CASSQTVSGNTIYF.

The chain uses TRBV6-6 and TRBJ1-6; D gene ambiguous. This CDR3 spans 14 amino acids. The V and J ends lost 6 bases and 4 bases respectively, with 10 bases between them. Germline V CDR1 and CDR2: MNHNY, SVGAGI (reference sequence). The CDR3 region is CASSRYSYNSPLHF. For the CDR3, the DNA is TGTGCCAGCAGCCGCTACTCATATAATTCACCCCTCCACTTT.

The rearrangement uses TRBV4-2 and TRBJ1-5; maybe TRBD1 (6 bases). In germline, CDR1 is LGHNA, CDR2 YNFKEQ. V shed 0 bases and J shed 7 bases, with 13 bases lying between them. CDR3 length: 15 amino acids. The CDR3 DNA reads as TGTGCCAGCAGCCAAGACAGGGGCTTGGGGCAGCCCCAGCATTTT. Protein product: CASSQDRGLGQPQHF.